Listed below are T cell receptor beta chains from one sample, sequenced in a study of T-cell memory formation after mild COVID-19. TCRdb reprocessed the 5' RACE reads with MiXCR, giving one entry per CDR3 protein. The sample lists 160,000 or so distinct CDR3 sequences; roughly 31% were seen once. Sequenced sample: PBMCs or a T cell subset sorted from them (not recorded which). The receptor set was obtained from an adult woman who had mild COVID-19 (a few samples of this study predate the infection). Cell type and time point are not known. Each CDR3 is given with its conserved first and last residue. Fields, in order: V gene, clone size, J gene, D gene, CDR3 protein, CDR3 DNA. D genes are given only for firm matches. Clone size is stated in some rows and not others, as once, few, many or a class when expanded.

>TRBV7-9|few|TRBJ2-6|NA
CASSLVHSGANVLTF
TGTGCCAGCAGCTTAGTTCACTCTGGGGCCAACGTCCTGACTTTC
>TRBV7-8|few|TRBJ2-7|TRBD2
CASSLAVGRGKSYEQYF
TGTGCCAGCAGCTTAGCAGTCGGGAGGGGGAAATCCTACGAGCAGTACTTC
>TRBV3-1|NA|TRBJ2-1|TRBD2
CASSQVLAGGRYNEQFF
TGTGCCAGCAGCCAAGTCCTAGCGGGAGGAAGGTACAATGAGCAGTTCTTC
>TRBV6-5|NA|TRBJ2-1|NA
CASSDQGTEQFF
TGTGCCAGCAGTGATCAGGGGACTGAGCAGTTCTTC
>TRBV19|NA|TRBJ2-3|TRBD1
CASSAYRGDTQYF
TGTGCCAGTAGTGCCTACAGGGGGGATACGCAGTATTTT
>TRBV4-1|NA|TRBJ2-1|TRBD2
CASSYAASGGGYNEQFF
TGCGCCAGCAGCTATGCGGCTAGCGGGGGGGGTTACAATGAGCAGTTCTTC
>TRBV30|NA|TRBJ1-2|NA
CAWSQGTESYGYTF
TGTGCCTGGAGCCAAGGGACGGAGTCCTATGGCTACACCTTC
>TRBV6-5|NA|TRBJ2-1|NA
CASSYQQGQFF
TGTGCCAGCAGTTACCAACAGGGGCAGTTCTTC
>TRBV6-2/TRBV6-3|many|TRBJ2-3|TRBD2
CASRLASTHTDTQYF
TGTGCCAGCAGACTAGCGTCGACCCACACAGATACGCAGTATTTT
>TRBV7-3|NA|TRBJ1-3|NA
CASSSDSGNTIYF
TGTGCCAGCAGCTCGGATTCTGGAAACACCATATATTTT
>TRBV24-1|NA|TRBJ2-1|TRBD1
CATSDTAEDRVSEQFF
TGTGCCACCAGTGACACCGCTGAGGACAGGGTCAGTGAGCAGTTCTTC
>TRBV20-1|few|TRBJ1-3|NA
CSASGSNSGNTIYF
TGCAGTGCTAGCGGTAGCAACTCTGGAAACACCATATATTTT
>TRBV21-1|NA|TRBJ2-7|NA
CASSKARQGNYEQYF
TGTGCCAGCAGCAAAGCACGGCAGGGGAACTACGAGCAGTACTTC
>TRBV15|few|TRBJ2-7|NA
CATSRVEGDPYEQYF
TGTGCCACCAGCAGAGTGGAAGGGGATCCCTACGAGCAGTACTTC
>TRBV27|many|TRBJ2-1|TRBD2
CASSPPLAGHNEQFF
TGTGCCAGCAGTCCGCCACTAGCGGGACACAATGAGCAGTTCTTC
>TRBV6-5|NA|TRBJ2-2|NA
CASKTSMTGELFF
TGTGCCAGCAAAACAAGTATGACCGGGGAGCTGTTTTTT
>TRBV6-5|few|TRBJ2-2|NA
CASGGRENTGELFF
TGTGCCAGCGGGGGACGGGAGAACACCGGGGAGCTGTTTTTT
>TRBV5-6|once|TRBJ1-6|TRBD1
CASSQDRNSPLHF
TGTGCCAGCAGCCAGGACAGGAATTCACCCCTCCACTTT
>TRBV7-9|NA|TRBJ2-7|NA
CASSPGLGSYEQYF
TGTGCCAGCAGTCCAGGGTTGGGCTCCTACGAGCAGTACTTC
>TRBV4-1|NA|TRBJ1-1|NA
CASSQAGLSEAFF
TGCGCCAGCAGCCAAGCAGGGCTGTCTGAAGCTTTCTTT
>TRBV19|NA|TRBJ2-7|NA
CASYEQYF
TGTGCCAGTTACGAGCAGTACTTC
>TRBV2|NA|TRBJ2-5|NA
CASSEEGTESPKETQYF
TGTGCCAGCAGTGAGGAGGGGACAGAAAGCCCTAAAGAGACCCAGTACTTC
>TRBV4-3|NA|TRBJ1-6|NA
CASSQESSTEFNSPLHF
TGCGCCAGCAGCCAAGAAAGCTCGACAGAGTTTAATTCACCCCTCCACTTT
>TRBV5-1|few|TRBJ1-1|TRBD1
CASTGGGPVTEAFF
TGCGCCAGCACAGGAGGGGGCCCGGTTACTGAAGCTTTCTTT
>TRBV14|NA|TRBJ2-5|NA
CASSQTNRGGPGDQYF
TGTGCCAGCAGCCAGACAAATCGCGGGGGCCCGGGGGACCAGTACTTC
>TRBV7-2|few|TRBJ2-7|NA
CASSYQSSEQYF
TGTGCCAGCAGCTATCAGTCCTCCGAGCAGTACTTC
>TRBV18|NA|TRBJ1-1|TRBD1
CASTPGQPNTEAFF
TGTGCCAGCACTCCGGGACAGCCGAACACTGAAGCTTTCTTT
>TRBV27|few|TRBJ2-1|NA
CASSLPGNEQFF
TGTGCCAGCAGTTTGCCGGGGAACGAGCAGTTCTTC
>TRBV7-9|few|TRBJ1-1|NA
CASSLGEGRNTEAFF
TGTGCCAGCAGCTTAGGGGAAGGGCGGAACACTGAAGCTTTCTTT
>TRBV12-3/TRBV12-4|few|TRBJ1-1|NA
CATSRGVDTEAFF
TGTGCCACCTCACGGGGGGTGGACACTGAAGCTTTCTTT